The T cell receptor beta chain under discussion was sequenced for a study of T cells in women clearing cervical HPV infection. TCRdb's copy holds only in-frame clones and misses some; the assay was immunoSEQ multiplex PCR. Its clone listing holds about 26,000 clones. Of note for this clone: What it recognizes is unknown. The read gets to within 3 residues of the CDR3 end, and the germline J gene fills in the rest.

The CDR3 runs to 13 residues. Germline V gene data show CDR1 as SGHTA and CDR2 as FQGTGA. Study-wide results and caveats: Cases carried less TRBV6-7 than controls: about 0.1% versus 0.15%. Cases and controls were distinguished at AUC approximately 0.81 by richness and V genes. It is unknown whether associations predate infection; no effector/memory or HPV-specific sorting.

This sequence was found in a woman between 18 and 70 years old with a cervical HPV16 infection that either progressed to CIN3+ or cleared (not recorded which). The V gene is TRBV7-3, the J gene TRBJ1-2; 9 nucleotides line up with TRBD1. The specimen was blood buffy coat. This CDR3 is CASSARTGAGYTF. The CDR3 bases that were read are TGTGCCAGCAGCGCGAGGACAGGGGCCGGC.